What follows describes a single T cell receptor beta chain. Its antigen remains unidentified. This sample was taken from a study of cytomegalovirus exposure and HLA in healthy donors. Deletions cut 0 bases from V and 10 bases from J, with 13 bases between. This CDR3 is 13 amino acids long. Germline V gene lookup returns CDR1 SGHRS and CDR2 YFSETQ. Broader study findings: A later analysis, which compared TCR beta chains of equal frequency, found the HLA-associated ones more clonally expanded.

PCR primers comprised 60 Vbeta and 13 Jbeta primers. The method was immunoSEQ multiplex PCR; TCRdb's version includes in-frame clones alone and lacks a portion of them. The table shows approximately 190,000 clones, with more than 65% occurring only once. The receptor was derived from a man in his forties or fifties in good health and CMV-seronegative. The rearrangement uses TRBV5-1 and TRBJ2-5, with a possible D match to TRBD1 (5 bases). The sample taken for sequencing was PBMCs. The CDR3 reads CASSLGYNRNQYF. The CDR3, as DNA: TGCGCCAGCAGCTTGGGTTATAACAGGAACCAGTACTTC.